This TCR beta chain was recovered during a study of tumor-infiltrating lymphocytes in primary liver carcinoma. Findings and limits, study-wide: Presence in all five tumor regions was observed for only about 7.5-25% of top clones. The overlap of tumor-adjacent and tumor-blood pairs was smaller than that of tumor region pairs.

Each 20-30 mg portion of unsorted bulk tissue served as the source for co-extraction of RNA and DNA. Per tumor, sampling covered five separate regions. Trimming at V came to 9 bases and at J to 5 bases, leaving 13 bases not matched to a gene. CDR3 length: 14 amino acids. A remark on this clonotype: Its matching antigen is unknown.

From approximately 550 ng of total RNA, TCR beta-specific cDNA was reverse-transcribed using a constant-region primer. Construction of TCR beta libraries relied on three successive nested multiplex PCR rounds employing slightly modified ARM-PCR. Forward primers for TRBV1-TRBV30 and a C-beta reverse primer served the first two PCR rounds, at roughly 10 cycles each. TCRdb recomputed calls from the multiplex PCR reads with MiXCR, one row per CDR3 protein. The sample consists of just under 45,000 distinct CDR3 sequences, around 66% of them appearing once. Sequenced material: liver tumor tissue from sampling region 2. Stated subset: tumor region T2, inferior pole. The chain combines TRBV12-3 or TRBV12-4 with TRBJ2-7; 7 bases align to TRBD1. The origin of this receptor is a man aged 35 to 55 with primary liver carcinoma and hepatitis B virus infection. CDR3 protein: CASTPGTDKHEQYF. The CDR3 region has the DNA TGTGCCAGTACCCCCGGGACAGATAAACACGAGCAGTACTTC.